This note documents a single T cell receptor (beta chain) sequence. Its antigen is still unknown. The junction and the germline gene differ at one end; a read error may be behind it. Only in-frame clones appear in the TCRdb table, and some are missing; sequencing was by immunoSEQ multiplex PCR. Of tens of thousands of clones in the sample, 94% were seen once. Having corrective surgery for congenital heart defects, healthy Finnish infants were the ones who donated. Germline values: CDR1 GTSNPN, CDR2 SVGIG (reference sequence). The CDR3 spans 13 residues. The source of the sample is a study of human thymus T cells. Findings of the study overall: An apparent bias in V and J gene usage was seen in thymic and blood repertoires.

The sequenced sample was blood. The gene calls are TRBV30 and TRBJ2-7; the D is unclear. This TCR derives from a boy younger than two with a congenital heart defect but otherwise immunologically healthy. This chain's CDR3 is CDWSGNPFYEQYF. The CDR3 DNA reads as TGTGACTGGAGTGGAAACCCTTTCTACGAGCAGTACTTC.